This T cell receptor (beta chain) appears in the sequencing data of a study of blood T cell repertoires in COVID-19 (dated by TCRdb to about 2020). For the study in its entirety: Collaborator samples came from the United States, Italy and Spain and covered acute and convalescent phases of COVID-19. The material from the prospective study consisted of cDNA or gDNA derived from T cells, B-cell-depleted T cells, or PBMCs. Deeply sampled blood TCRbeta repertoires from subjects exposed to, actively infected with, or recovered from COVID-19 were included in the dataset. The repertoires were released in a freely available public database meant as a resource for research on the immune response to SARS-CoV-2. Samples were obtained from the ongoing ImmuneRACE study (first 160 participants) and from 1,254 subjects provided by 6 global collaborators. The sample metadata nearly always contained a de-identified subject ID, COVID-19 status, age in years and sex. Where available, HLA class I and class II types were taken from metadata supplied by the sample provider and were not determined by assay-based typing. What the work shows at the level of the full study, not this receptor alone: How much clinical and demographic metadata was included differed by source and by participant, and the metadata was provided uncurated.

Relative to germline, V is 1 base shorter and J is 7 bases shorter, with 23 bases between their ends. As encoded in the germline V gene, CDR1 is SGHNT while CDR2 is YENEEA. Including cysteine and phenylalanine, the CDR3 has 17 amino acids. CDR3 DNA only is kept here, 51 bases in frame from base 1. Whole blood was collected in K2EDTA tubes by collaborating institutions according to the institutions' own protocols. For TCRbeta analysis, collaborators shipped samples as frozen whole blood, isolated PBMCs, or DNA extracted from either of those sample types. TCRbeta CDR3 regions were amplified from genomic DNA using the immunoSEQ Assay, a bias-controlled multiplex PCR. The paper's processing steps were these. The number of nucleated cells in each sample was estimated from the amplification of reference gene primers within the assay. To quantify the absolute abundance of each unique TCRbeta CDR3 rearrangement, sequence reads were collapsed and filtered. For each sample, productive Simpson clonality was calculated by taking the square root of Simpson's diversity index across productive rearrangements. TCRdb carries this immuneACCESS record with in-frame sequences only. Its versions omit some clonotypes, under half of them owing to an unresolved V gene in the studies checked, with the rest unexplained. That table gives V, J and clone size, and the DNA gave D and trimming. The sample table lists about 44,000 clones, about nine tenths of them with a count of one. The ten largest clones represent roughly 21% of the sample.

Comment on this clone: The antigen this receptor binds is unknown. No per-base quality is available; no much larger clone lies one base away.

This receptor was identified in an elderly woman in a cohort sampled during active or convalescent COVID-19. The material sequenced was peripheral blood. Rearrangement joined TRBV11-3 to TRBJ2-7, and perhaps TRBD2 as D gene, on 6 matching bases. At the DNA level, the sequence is TGTGCCAGCAGCTTAGTTTATCGCGGGACCCAGCCTCGGGAGCAGTACTTC. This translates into CASSLVYRGTQPREQYF.